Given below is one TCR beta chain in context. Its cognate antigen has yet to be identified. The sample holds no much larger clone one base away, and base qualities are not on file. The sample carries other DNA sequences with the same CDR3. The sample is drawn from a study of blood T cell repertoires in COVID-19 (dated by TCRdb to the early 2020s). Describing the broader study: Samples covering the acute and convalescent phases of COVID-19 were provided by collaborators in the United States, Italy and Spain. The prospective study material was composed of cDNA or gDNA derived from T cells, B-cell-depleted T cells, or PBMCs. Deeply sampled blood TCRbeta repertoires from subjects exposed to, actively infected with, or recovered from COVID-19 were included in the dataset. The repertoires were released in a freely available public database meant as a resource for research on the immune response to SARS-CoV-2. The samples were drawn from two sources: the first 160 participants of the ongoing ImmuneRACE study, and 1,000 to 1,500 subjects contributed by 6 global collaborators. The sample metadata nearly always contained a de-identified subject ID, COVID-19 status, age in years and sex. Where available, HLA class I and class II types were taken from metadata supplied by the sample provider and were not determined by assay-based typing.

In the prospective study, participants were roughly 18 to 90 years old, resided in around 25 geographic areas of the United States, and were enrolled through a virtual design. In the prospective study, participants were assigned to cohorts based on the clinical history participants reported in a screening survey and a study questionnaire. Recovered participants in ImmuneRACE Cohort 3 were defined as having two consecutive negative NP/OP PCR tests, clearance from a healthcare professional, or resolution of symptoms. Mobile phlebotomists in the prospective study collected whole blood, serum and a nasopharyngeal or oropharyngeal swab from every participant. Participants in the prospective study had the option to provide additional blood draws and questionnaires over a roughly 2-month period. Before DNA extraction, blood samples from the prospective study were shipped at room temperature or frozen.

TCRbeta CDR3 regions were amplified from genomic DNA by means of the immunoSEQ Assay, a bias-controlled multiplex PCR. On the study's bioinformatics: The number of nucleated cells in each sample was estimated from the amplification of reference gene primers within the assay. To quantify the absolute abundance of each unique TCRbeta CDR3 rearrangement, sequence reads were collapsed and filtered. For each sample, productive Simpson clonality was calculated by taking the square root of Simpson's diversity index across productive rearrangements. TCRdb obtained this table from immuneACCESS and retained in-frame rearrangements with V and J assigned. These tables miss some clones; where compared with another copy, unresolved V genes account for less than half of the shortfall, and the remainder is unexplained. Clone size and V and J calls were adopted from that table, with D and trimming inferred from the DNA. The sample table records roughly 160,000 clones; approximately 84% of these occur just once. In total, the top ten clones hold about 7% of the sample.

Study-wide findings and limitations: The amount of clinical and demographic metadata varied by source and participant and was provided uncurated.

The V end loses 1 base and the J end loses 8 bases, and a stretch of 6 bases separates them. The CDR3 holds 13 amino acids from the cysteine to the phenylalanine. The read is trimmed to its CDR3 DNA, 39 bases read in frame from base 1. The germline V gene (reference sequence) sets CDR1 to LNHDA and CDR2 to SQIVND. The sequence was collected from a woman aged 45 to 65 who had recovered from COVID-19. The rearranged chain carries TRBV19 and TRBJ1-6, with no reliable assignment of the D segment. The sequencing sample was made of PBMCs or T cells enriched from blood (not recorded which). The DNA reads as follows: TGTGCCAGTAGTATAGTTGGAGATTCACCCCTCCACTTT. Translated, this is CASSIVGDSPLHF. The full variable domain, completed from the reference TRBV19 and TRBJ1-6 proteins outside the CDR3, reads DGGITQSPKYLFRKEGQNVTLSCEQNLNHDAMYWYRQDPGQGLRLIYYSQIVNDFQKGDIAEGYSVSREKKESFPLTVTSAQKNPTAFYLCASSIVGDSPLHFGNGTRLTVT.